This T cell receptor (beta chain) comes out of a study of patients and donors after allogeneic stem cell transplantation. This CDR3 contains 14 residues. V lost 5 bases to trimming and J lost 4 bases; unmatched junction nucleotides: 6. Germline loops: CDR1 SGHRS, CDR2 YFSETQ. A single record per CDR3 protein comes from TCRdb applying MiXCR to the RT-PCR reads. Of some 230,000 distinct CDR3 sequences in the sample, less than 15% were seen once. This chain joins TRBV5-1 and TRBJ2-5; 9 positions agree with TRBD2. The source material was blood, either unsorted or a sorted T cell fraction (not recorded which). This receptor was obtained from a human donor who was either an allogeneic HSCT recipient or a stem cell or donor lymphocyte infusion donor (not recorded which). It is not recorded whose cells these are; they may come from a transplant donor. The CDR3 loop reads CASRQAGGGETQYF. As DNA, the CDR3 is TGCGCCAGCAGACAAGCGGGAGGCGGAGAGACCCAGTACTTC.